The T cell receptor beta chain described here comes from a study of cytotoxic CD8 clonotypes in ibrutinib-treated CLL. Looking at the study overall: Timing of response sample collection was a median around eleven months after treatment start, with a range of 6 to 36.

Concerning this clone itself: Its target is unknown.

Germline V lookup: CDR1 KGHSH, CDR2 LQKENI. The CDR3 loop spans 16 amino acids. With 3 bases clipped from V and 0 bases from J, the junction kept 6 bases outside the gene matches. Assay: immunoSEQ multiplex PCR; the TCRdb copy retains only in-frame clones and omits some. The sample contains some 70,000 clones, about 63% of which appear only once. Study results and limitations: There were few public clonotypes, and on treatment they contracted or stayed stable.

This sample comprised PBMCs, obtained after 12 months of ibrutinib treatment. The V call is TRBV18, the J call TRBJ1-2; TRBD1 matches at 8 bases. The sequence derives from a human donor with chronic lymphocytic leukemia. As DNA, the CDR3 is TGTGCCAGCTCACCCACCCGACAGGGGACTAACTATGGCTACACCTTC. It is translated as CASSPTRQGTNYGYTF.